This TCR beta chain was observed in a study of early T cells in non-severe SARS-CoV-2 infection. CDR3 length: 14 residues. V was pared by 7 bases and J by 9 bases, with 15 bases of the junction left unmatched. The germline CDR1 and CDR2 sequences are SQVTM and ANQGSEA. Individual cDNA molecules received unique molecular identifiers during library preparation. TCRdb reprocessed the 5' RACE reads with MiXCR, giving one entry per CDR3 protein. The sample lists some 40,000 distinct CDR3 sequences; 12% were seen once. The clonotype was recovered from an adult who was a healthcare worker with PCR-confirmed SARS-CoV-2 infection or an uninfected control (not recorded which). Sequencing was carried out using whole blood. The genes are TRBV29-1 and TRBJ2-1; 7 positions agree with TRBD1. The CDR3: CSAAAGTAVGEQFF. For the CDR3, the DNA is TGCAGCGCTGCCGCCGGGACAGCGGTAGGTGAGCAGTTCTTC.